These T cell receptor beta chains were read from a single sample in a study of cytomegalovirus exposure and HLA in healthy donors. The data were produced by immunoSEQ multiplex PCR, yet TCRdb's version contains in-frame clones alone and is incomplete. The top ten hold around 10% of the sample, which has tens of thousands of clones, about three quarters seen once. The sequencing input was PBMCs. The origin of the receptors is a male donor in good health and CMV-seropositive. Each CDR3 is given with its conserved first and last residue. The order of the fields is D gene, V gene, J gene, clone size, CDR3 protein, CDR3 DNA. D genes are given only for firm matches. Part of the rows lack a size; the others show once, few, many or a class for expanded clones.

d_call: TRBD2
v_call: TRBV7-2
j_call: TRBJ2-3
clone_size: .
cdr3_aa: CASSYLKTSGGADTQYF
cdr3_nt: TGTGCCAGCAGCTACCTTAAAACTAGCGGGGGGGCGGATACGCAGTATTTT

d_call: TRBD1
v_call: TRBV18
j_call: TRBJ2-2
clone_size: few
cdr3_aa: CASSPPFQGETGELFF
cdr3_nt: TGTGCCAGCTCACCACCGTTTCAGGGGGAAACCGGGGAGCTGTTTTTT

d_call: .
v_call: TRBV19
j_call: TRBJ1-4
clone_size: .
cdr3_aa: CASSIQGFNEKLFF
cdr3_nt: TGTGCCAGTAGTATACAGGGGTTTAATGAAAAACTGTTTTTT

d_call: .
v_call: TRBV19
j_call: TRBJ1-5
clone_size: .
cdr3_aa: CASSIVGGSNQPQHF
cdr3_nt: TGTGCCAGTAGTATTGTGGGGGGAAGCAATCAGCCCCAGCATTTT

d_call: TRBD1
v_call: TRBV5-1
j_call: TRBJ2-1
clone_size: once
cdr3_aa: CTSSLAGDSNNEQFF
cdr3_nt: TGCACCAGCAGCTTGGCCGGGGACAGCAACAATGAGCAGTTCTTC

d_call: .
v_call: TRBV7-2
j_call: TRBJ1-5
clone_size: .
cdr3_aa: CASSLAGAGSSNQPQHF
cdr3_nt: TGTGCCAGCAGCTTAGCGGGGGCAGGAAGCAGCAATCAGCCCCAGCATTTT

d_call: .
v_call: TRBV30
j_call: TRBJ1-5
clone_size: once
cdr3_aa: CAWSVLNGGGNQPQHF
cdr3_nt: TGTGCCTGGAGTGTGCTAAATGGGGGAGGAAATCAGCCCCAGCATTTT

d_call: .
v_call: TRBV19
j_call: TRBJ2-7
clone_size: .
cdr3_aa: CASSPTERGTEQYF
cdr3_nt: TGTGCCAGTAGTCCGACAGAGCGTGGTACCGAGCAGTACTTC

d_call: TRBD1
v_call: TRBV10-1
j_call: TRBJ2-1
clone_size: .
cdr3_aa: CASSGDSYNEQFF
cdr3_nt: TGCGCCAGCAGTGGGGACAGTTACAATGAGCAGTTCTTC

d_call: TRBD1
v_call: TRBV7-7
j_call: TRBJ1-5
clone_size: few
cdr3_aa: CASSFSGQGNQPQHF
cdr3_nt: TGTGCCAGCAGCTTTTCGGGACAGGGGAATCAGCCCCAGCATTTT

d_call: TRBD1
v_call: TRBV19
j_call: TRBJ1-4
clone_size: .
cdr3_aa: CASSVWTGVNEKLFF
cdr3_nt: TGTGCCAGTAGTGTCTGGACAGGGGTTAATGAAAAACTGTTTTTT

d_call: .
v_call: TRBV5-1
j_call: TRBJ1-1
clone_size: .
cdr3_aa: CASSSGHPFTEAFF
cdr3_nt: TGCGCCAGCAGCTCGGGACACCCATTTACTGAAGCTTTCTTT

d_call: TRBD1
v_call: TRBV4-1
j_call: TRBJ1-4
clone_size: .
cdr3_aa: CASSHGTGKGNEKLFF
cdr3_nt: TGCGCCAGCAGCCACGGGACAGGGAAGGGTAATGAAAAACTGTTTTTT

d_call: .
v_call: TRBV25-1
j_call: TRBJ1-3
clone_size: .
cdr3_aa: CASSLRGTNGNTIYF
cdr3_nt: TGTGCCAGCAGCCTTAGGGGTACTAACGGAAACACCATATATTTT

d_call: .
v_call: TRBV5-1
j_call: TRBJ1-1
clone_size: .
cdr3_aa: CASSLEFGGGRAFF
cdr3_nt: TGCGCCAGCAGCTTGGAGTTTGGAGGAGGGAGAGCTTTCTTT

d_call: .
v_call: TRBV28
j_call: TRBJ1-1
clone_size: .
cdr3_aa: CASRGLHTEAFF
cdr3_nt: TGTGCCAGCAGGGGGCTGCACACTGAAGCTTTCTTT

d_call: TRBD1
v_call: TRBV11-2
j_call: TRBJ2-1
clone_size: .
cdr3_aa: CASSRKGARTNEQFF
cdr3_nt: TGTGCCAGCAGCCGAAAGGGGGCCCGGACCAATGAGCAGTTCTTC

d_call: TRBD1
v_call: TRBV7-8
j_call: TRBJ2-7
clone_size: .
cdr3_aa: CASSLGRTGAYEQYF
cdr3_nt: TGTGCCAGCAGCTTAGGCCGGACAGGGGCCTACGAGCAGTACTTC

d_call: TRBD1
v_call: TRBV10-3
j_call: TRBJ1-1
clone_size: .
cdr3_aa: CAISDRNRGLGPEAFF
cdr3_nt: TGTGCCATCAGCGACCGCAACAGGGGGCTCGGACCTGAAGCTTTCTTT

d_call: TRBD2
v_call: TRBV5-1
j_call: TRBJ2-3
clone_size: .
cdr3_aa: CASSFGTRATDTQYF
cdr3_nt: TGCGCCAGCAGCTTCGGGACTAGAGCCACAGATACGCAGTATTTT

d_call: .
v_call: TRBV11-2
j_call: TRBJ2-3
clone_size: once
cdr3_aa: CASSLGGGADTQYF
cdr3_nt: TGTGCCAGCAGCTTAGGCGGTGGTGCCGATACGCAGTATTTT

d_call: .
v_call: TRBV5-1
j_call: TRBJ1-2
clone_size: .
cdr3_aa: CASSLGQSHGYTF
cdr3_nt: TGCGCCAGCAGCTTGGGACAGTCCCATGGCTACACCTTC

d_call: .
v_call: TRBV7-8
j_call: TRBJ2-7
clone_size: .
cdr3_aa: CASSFAGAEQYF
cdr3_nt: TGTGCCAGCAGCTTCGCGGGGGCCGAGCAGTACTTC